Shown below are 14 T cell receptor beta chains from a single sample sequenced in a study of post-analysis software for immune sequencing data. Study-wide results and caveats: Higher frequency in patients than in controls was seen for several TRBV segments, with TRBV5-6, TRBV5-1 and TRBV20-1 among them.

Each TCR beta cDNA library carried unique molecular identifiers. TCRdb analysed the PCR reads with MiXCR anew, one entry per CDR3 protein. The profile shows around 400,000 distinct CDR3 sequences, approximately 38% of them singletons. What these receptors recognize is not known. Specimen: blood. The receptors were gathered from a girl aged 2 to 9 with multiple sclerosis.

This clonotype was observed a handful of times. V is TRBV7-8 and J is TRBJ2-7; D is possibly TRBD1 or TRBD2 (5 bases each). Per the germline V gene, CDR1 is SGHVS and CDR2 is FQNEAQ. The V end lost 7 bases, the J end lost 2 bases, and 21 bases lay between the germline ends. CDR3 length: 16 residues. The CDR3 nucleotides read TGTGCCAGCAACTCAAGACGGGACGCCAACCCCTACGAGCAGTACTTC. As protein: CASNSRRDANPYEQYF.

The chain uses TRBV28 and TRBJ1-5; D call uncertain. In germline, CDR1 is MDHEN, CDR2 SYDVKM. The germline V and J ends were trimmed by 3 bases and 5 bases, with 5 bases remaining between them. The CDR3 length is 12 residues. In nucleotides, the CDR3 is TGTGCCAGCAGTTTTGGGTATCAGCCCCAGCATTTT. Amino acid sequence: CASSFGYQPQHF.

J is TRBJ2-5 and V is TRBV12-3 or TRBV12-4, with TRBD2 identical over 8 bases. J gave up 4 bases and V 4 bases, and 5 bases lay outside the gene matches. The CDR3 has 14 residues. The CDR3: CASSCREGGETQYF. Here the CDR3 DNA reads TGTGCCAGCAGTTGCCGGGAGGGGGGAGAGACCCAGTACTTC.

In its sample, this clonotype was seen once. CDR3 protein: CASSLVRVRYNEQFF. In DNA, the CDR3 is TGTGCCAGCAGTTTGGTCAGGGTCCGGTACAATGAGCAGTTCTTC. This sequence joins TRBV27 and TRBJ2-1; weak D call: TRBD1 (5 bases). Per the germline V gene, CDR1 is MNHEY and CDR2 is SMNVEV (reference sequence). The ends were cut back, 3 bases at V and 4 bases at J, with 13 bases in the middle. This CDR3 contains 15 residues.

The chain recombines TRBV25-1 with TRBJ2-1; the D gene is possibly TRBD2 (6 bases). The V gene lost 1 base and the J gene lost 2 bases, with 15 bases spanning the gap. Germline lookup yields CDR1 MGHDK and CDR2 SYGVNS. The CDR3 sequence is 17 residues long. The CDR3 region is CASSEWGVRPTYNEQFF. For the CDR3, the DNA is TGTGCCAGCAGTGAATGGGGGGTACGGCCGACCTACAATGAGCAGTTCTTC.

This chain links TRBV6-1 with TRBJ2-1; 9 bases agree with TRBD1. This CDR3 contains 15 residues. J was trimmed by 8 bases and V by 3 bases; bases with no gene match: 8. Germline CDR1 reads MNHNS; CDR2 reads SASEGT. The CDR3 nucleotides are TGTGCCAGCAGTGAGTGGGGACAGGGTGAGCATGAGCAGTTCTTC. This sequence encodes CASSEWGQGEHEQFF.

The gene calls are TRBV7-2 and TRBJ2-5; D possibly corresponds to TRBD2 (5 bases). From germline, CDR1 is SGHTA and CDR2 FQGNSA. The CDR3 length is 15 residues. The germline V and J ends were trimmed by 1 base and 1 base, with 10 bases remaining between them. For the CDR3, the DNA is TGTGCCAGCAGCTTAGTTGCGGGTACCCAAGAGACCCAGTACTTC. This gives the protein CASSLVAGTQETQYF.

This clonotype was seen at least ten times. This chain connects TRBV10-3 to TRBJ2-3; 8 bases line up with TRBD2. This CDR3 is built from 14 residues. Unmatched junction bases numbered 3, after V lost 5 bases and J lost 2 bases. Germline lookup yields CDR1 ENHRY and CDR2 SYGVKD. The CDR3 region is CAISTSGHTDTQYF. CDR3 DNA: TGTGCCATCAGTACTAGCGGCCACACAGATACGCAGTATTTT.

CDR3 residues: CSVEDSVRGTPRADTQYF. The CDR3 coding sequence is TGCAGCGTTGAAGATTCAGTCCGGGGGACCCCTAGAGCAGATACGCAGTATTTT. The V and J genes are TRBV29-1 and TRBJ2-3, with D possibly being TRBD2 (6 bases). This CDR3 comprises 18 residues. The V and J ends lost 0 bases and 4 bases respectively, with 23 bases between them. Per germline, CDR1 SQVTM and CDR2 ANQGSEA.

This sequence joins TRBV29-1 and TRBJ2-7, with D perhaps matching TRBD2 (6 bases). The V gene's germline CDR1 is SQVTM and CDR2 ANQGSEA. CDR3 length equals 13 residues. V was pared by 5 bases and J by 5 bases, with 16 bases between. This chain's CDR3 is CSVLRMGGHEQYF. The CDR3 bases are TGCAGCGTTCTGAGAATGGGAGGCCACGAGCAGTACTTC.

The V call is TRBV27, the J call TRBJ2-1; 8 bases agree with TRBD2. This CDR3 is built from 15 residues. J gave up 1 base and V 4 bases, and 3 bases lay outside the gene matches. The germline V gene has CDR1 MNHEY and CDR2 SMNVEV (reference sequence). CDR3 protein: CASSSGGASYNEQFF. For the CDR3, the DNA is TGTGCCAGCAGTTCGGGGGGGGCGTCCTACAATGAGCAGTTCTTC.

This chain links TRBV27 with TRBJ2-3; 13 nucleotides match TRBD2. Germline loops: CDR1 MNHEY, CDR2 SMNVEV (reference sequence). The CDR3 has 20 residues. Trimming at V came to 2 bases and at J to 5 bases, leaving 16 bases not matched to a gene. The CDR3: CASSLRRSGTSGTQIDTQYF. In DNA form, the CDR3 reads TGTGCCAGCAGTTTACGACGATCCGGGACTAGCGGGACCCAGATAGATACGCAGTATTTT.

The chain links TRBV28 to TRBJ2-1; tentatively, D is TRBD2 (6 bases). V lost 1 base to trimming and J lost 0 bases, with 10 bases between them. From germline, CDR1 is MDHEN and CDR2 SYDVKM. The CDR3 is made up of 16 amino acids. Here the CDR3 reads CASSLLSGSSYNEQFF. As DNA, the CDR3 is TGTGCCAGCAGTTTATTATCCGGGAGCTCCTACAATGAGCAGTTCTTC.

The chain couples TRBV7-2 to TRBJ2-1, with D possibly TRBD1 on 5 matching bases. The V end was cut by 5 bases, the J end by 5 bases, with 10 bases between. CDR1 is SGHTA and CDR2 is FQGNSA in the germline V gene. The CDR3 consists of 13 residues. This CDR3 is CASSKDTHNEQFF. The CDR3 DNA sequence: TGTGCCAGCAGCAAGGACACGCACAATGAGCAGTTCTTC. The complete variable domain, with remaining parts taken from reference TRBV7-2 and TRBJ2-1, reads GAGVSQSPSNKVTEKGKDVELRCDPISGHTALYWYRQSLGQGLEFLIYFQGNSAPDKSGLPSDRFSAERTGGSVSTLTIQRTQQEDSAVYLCASSKDTHNEQFFGPGTRLTVL.